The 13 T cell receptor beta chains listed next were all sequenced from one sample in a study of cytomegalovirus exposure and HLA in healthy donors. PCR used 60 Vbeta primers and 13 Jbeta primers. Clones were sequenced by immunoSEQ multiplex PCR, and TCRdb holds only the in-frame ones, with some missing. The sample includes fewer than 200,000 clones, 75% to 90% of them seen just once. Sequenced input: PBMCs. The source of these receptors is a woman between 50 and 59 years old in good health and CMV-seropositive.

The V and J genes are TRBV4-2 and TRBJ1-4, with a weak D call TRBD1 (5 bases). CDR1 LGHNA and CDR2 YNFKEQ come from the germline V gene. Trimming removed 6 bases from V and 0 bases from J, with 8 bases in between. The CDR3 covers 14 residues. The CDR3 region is CASRDNPTNEKLFF. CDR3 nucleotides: TGTGCCAGCAGGGACAACCCAACTAATGAAAAACTGTTTTTT.

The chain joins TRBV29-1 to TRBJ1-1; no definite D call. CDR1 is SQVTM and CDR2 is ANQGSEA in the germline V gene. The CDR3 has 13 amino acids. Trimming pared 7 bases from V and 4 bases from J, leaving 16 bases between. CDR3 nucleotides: TGCAGCGGGGGAGGGTCCCATGCCACTGAAGCTTTCTTT. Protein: CSGGGSHATEAFF.

CDR3 nucleotides: TGTGCCAGCAATGGCCAAAACACCGGGGAGCTGTTTTTT. This sequence encodes CASNGQNTGELFF. The chain employs TRBV6-5 and TRBJ2-2; D gene uncertain. The CDR3 covers 13 residues. V lost 7 bases to trimming and J lost 2 bases, with 8 bases between them. CDR1 is MNHEY, CDR2 SVGAGI, per germline.

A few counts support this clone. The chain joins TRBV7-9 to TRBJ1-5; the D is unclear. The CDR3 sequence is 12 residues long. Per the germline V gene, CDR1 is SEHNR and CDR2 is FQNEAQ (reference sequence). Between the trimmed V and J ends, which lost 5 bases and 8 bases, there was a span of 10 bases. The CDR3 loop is CASSLNMEPQHF. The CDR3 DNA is TGTGCCAGCAGCCTAAATATGGAGCCCCAGCATTTT.

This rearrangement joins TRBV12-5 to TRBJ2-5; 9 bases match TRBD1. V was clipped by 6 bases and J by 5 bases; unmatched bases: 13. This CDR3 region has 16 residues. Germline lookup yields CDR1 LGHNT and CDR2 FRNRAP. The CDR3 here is CASGPGTGRVVETQYF. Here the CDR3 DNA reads TGTGCTAGTGGCCCCGGGACAGGGCGCGTGGTGGAGACCCAGTACTTC.

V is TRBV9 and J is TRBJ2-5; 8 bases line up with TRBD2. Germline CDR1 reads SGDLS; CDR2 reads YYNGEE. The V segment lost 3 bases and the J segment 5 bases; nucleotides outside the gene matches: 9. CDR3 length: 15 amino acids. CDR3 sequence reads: CASSGSGTRSETQYF. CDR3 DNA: TGTGCCAGCAGCGGTAGTGGGACTAGAAGCGAGACCCAGTACTTC.

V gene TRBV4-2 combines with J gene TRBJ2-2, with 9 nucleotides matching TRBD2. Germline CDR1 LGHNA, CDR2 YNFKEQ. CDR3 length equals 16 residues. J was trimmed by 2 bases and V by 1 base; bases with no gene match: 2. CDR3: CASSQATSGNTGELFF. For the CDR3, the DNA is TGTGCCAGCAGCCAAGCGACTAGCGGAAACACCGGGGAGCTGTTTTTT.

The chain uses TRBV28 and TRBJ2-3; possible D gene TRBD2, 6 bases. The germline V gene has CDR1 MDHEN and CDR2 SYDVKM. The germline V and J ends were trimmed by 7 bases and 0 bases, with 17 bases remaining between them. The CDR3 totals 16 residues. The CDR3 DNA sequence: TGTGCCAGCAAAGGGTGGGAGGCCCAGAGCACAGATACGCAGTATTTT. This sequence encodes CASKGWEAQSTDTQYF.

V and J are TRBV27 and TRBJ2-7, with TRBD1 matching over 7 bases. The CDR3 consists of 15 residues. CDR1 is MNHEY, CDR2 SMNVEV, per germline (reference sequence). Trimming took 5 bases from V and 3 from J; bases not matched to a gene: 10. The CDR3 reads CASSVGQTFFYEQYF. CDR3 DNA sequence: TGTGCCAGCAGTGTGGGACAGACCTTTTTCTACGAGCAGTACTTC.

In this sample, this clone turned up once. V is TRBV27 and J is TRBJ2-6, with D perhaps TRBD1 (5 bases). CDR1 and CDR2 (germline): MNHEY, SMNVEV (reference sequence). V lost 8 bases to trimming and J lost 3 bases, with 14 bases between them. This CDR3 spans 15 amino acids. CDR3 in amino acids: CASPLTVGGANVLTF. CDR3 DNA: TGTGCCAGCCCACTGACAGTCGGTGGGGCCAACGTCCTGACTTTC. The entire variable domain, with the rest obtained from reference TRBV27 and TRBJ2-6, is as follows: EAQVTQNPRYLITVTGKKLTVTCSQNMNHEYMSWYRQDPGLGLRQIYYSMNVEVTDKGDVPEGYKVSRKEKRNFPLILESPSPNQTSLYFCASPLTVGGANVLTFGAGSRLTVL.

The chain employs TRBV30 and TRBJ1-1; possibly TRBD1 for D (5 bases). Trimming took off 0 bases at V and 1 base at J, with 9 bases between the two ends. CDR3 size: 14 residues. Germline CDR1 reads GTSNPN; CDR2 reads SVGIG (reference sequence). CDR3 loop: CAWSVPGSNTEAFF. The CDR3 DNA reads TGTGCCTGGAGTGTACCAGGGTCGAACACTGAAGCTTTCTTT.

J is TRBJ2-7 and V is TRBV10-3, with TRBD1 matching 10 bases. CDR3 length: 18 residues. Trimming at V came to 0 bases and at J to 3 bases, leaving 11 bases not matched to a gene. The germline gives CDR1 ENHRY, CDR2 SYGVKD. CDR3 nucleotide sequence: TGTGCCATCAGTGAGTCAGGCGGGCGGACAGGGGGAAGCTACGAGCAGTACTTC. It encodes CAISESGGRTGGSYEQYF.

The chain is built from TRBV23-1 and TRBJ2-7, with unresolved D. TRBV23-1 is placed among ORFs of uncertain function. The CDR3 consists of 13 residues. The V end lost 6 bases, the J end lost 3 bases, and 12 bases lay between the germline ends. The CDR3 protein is CASSSPARYEQYF. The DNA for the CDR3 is TGCGCCAGCAGCTCCCCAGCGCGCTACGAGCAGTACTTC.